This T cell receptor beta chain comes out of a study of a mutant IDH1 vaccine in newly diagnosed glioma. TCRdb's copy holds only in-frame clones and misses some; the assay was immunoSEQ multiplex PCR. The sample consists of around 40,000 clones, 84% of them appearing once. CDR3 length: 12 amino acids. V was pared by 6 bases and J by 4 bases, with 10 bases between. Looked up from germline, CDR1 is MNHEY and CDR2 is SVGAGI. Note on this clone: The antigen is not known.

The time point is: week 11, during vaccination. The investigators gave 300 ug of mutant IDH1 20-mer peptide in each vaccine dose, together with topical imiquimod. The study enrolled donors with new WHO grade 3 or 4 IDH1-mutant, ATRX-lost astrocytomas. The chain uses TRBV6-5 and TRBJ2-7; D possibly corresponds to TRBD1 (6 bases). This sample comprised PBMCs, obtained from a glioma patient whose treatment included an IDH1 peptide vaccine. This sequence originates from a man aged 35-49 years with glioma. The CDR3 coding sequence is TGTGCCAGCAGCCGAACAGGGTACGAGCAGTACTTC. It specifies CASSRTGYEQYF.